Listed here are 10 T cell receptor beta chains from one sample, sequenced in a study of Ad26.COV2.S vaccination and SARS-CoV-2 variants. The protocol was immunoSEQ multiplex PCR, while the TCRdb copy is restricted to in-frame clones and leaves out a portion. This repertoire shows around 400,000 clones, approximately 92% found once; its top ten account for 12%. Treatment given: roughly 19 received Ad26.COV2.S at low or high dose, single or two shots; roughly five received placebo; per-sample allocation not given. Specimens were obtained on day 63 following the first vaccine or placebo injection. Sequences were derived from peripheral blood, sampled in a trial of Ad26.COV2.S vaccine versus placebo. These receptors were obtained from a person aged 18 to 59 who received the Ad26.COV2.S COVID-19 vaccine or a placebo.

The table lists this clone with many counts. The genes are TRBV6-5 and TRBJ2-2; D ambiguous. This CDR3 spans 16 amino acids. V shed 0 bases and J shed 4 bases, with 12 bases lying between them. Germline-derived CDR1 and CDR2 are MNHEY and SVGAGI. CDR3 residues: CASSYSNAQRTGELFF. The CDR3 region has the DNA TGTGCCAGCAGTTACTCGAACGCCCAGCGCACCGGGGAGCTGTTTTTT.

The genes are TRBV4-1 and TRBJ2-1; perhaps TRBD2 as D (5 bases). Germline CDR1 and CDR2: MGHRA and YSYEKL. Trimming stripped 1 base from V and 0 bases from J, with 7 bases between. This CDR3 has 15 residues. CDR3 coding DNA: TGCGCCAGCAGCCAAGCAAGCGGCTCCTACAATGAGCAGTTCTTC. Translated, it gives CASSQASGSYNEQFF.

The V and J genes are TRBV6-2 or TRBV6-3 and TRBJ1-2; TRBD1 might be the D (5 bases). Trimming pared 2 bases from V and 8 bases from J, leaving 18 bases between. The CDR3 has 15 residues. The germline V gene has CDR1 MNHEY and CDR2 SVGEGT. The CDR3 DNA is TGTGCCAGCAGTTACGGGGTGACAGCTCCCCAGGGCTACACCTTC. Its translation is CASSYGVTAPQGYTF.

The chain has TRBV7-9 and TRBJ2-1; the D gene is possibly TRBD2 (6 bases). This CDR3 is built from 17 residues. Per germline, CDR1 SEHNR and CDR2 FQNEAQ (reference sequence). V lost 3 bases to trimming and J lost 3 bases, with 18 bases between them. The CDR3 reads CASSFPWGGKNYNEQFF. The CDR3, as DNA: TGTGCCAGCAGCTTCCCCTGGGGCGGGAAAAACTACAATGAGCAGTTCTTC.

The chain joins TRBV7-2 to TRBJ2-5; D possibly uses TRBD1 or TRBD2 (5 bases each). CDR1 SGHTA and CDR2 FQGNSA come from the germline V gene. The CDR3 is made up of 18 amino acids. V was pared by 0 bases and J by 5 bases, with 22 bases between. The DNA of the CDR3 is TGTGCCAGCAGCTTAGCCGGGGACCGAGCAACCGCTTGGGAGACCCAGTACTTC. Residues: CASSLAGDRATAWETQYF.

The J gene is TRBJ1-6, the V gene TRBV2, with D hard to call. The V and J ends lost 5 bases and 14 bases respectively, with 10 bases between them. Germline loops: CDR1 SNHLY, CDR2 FYNNEI. The CDR3 runs to 11 residues. Here the CDR3 DNA reads TGTGCCAGCAGTCCTGACGTCACCCTCCACTTT. Its protein is CASSPDVTLHF.

This clone was detected only once. This rearrangement joins TRBV12-3 or TRBV12-4 to TRBJ2-1; D may be TRBD2 (6 bases). This CDR3 comprises 13 residues. The V end lost 9 bases, the J end lost 5 bases, and 14 bases lay between the germline ends. The CDR3 bases are TGTGCCAGTCGACTAGAACCTGACAATGAGCAGTTCTTC. Translated: CASRLEPDNEQFF.

The V and J genes are TRBV6-2 or TRBV6-3 and TRBJ2-7, with TRBD2 matching 13 bases. The CDR3 is 19 residues long. Germline assignment: CDR1 MNHEY and CDR2 SVGEGT. Trimming at V came to 5 bases and at J to 5 bases, leaving 18 bases not matched to a gene. The DNA of the CDR3 is TGTGCCAGCAGTGATCTTTCCCCGGGACTAGCGGGAAATGCGGACGAGCAGTACTTC. Protein: CASSDLSPGLAGNADEQYF.

The chain employs TRBV27 and TRBJ2-7; 9 bases line up with TRBD2. The CDR3 has 17 residues. V shed 6 bases and J 2 bases; nucleotides not matched to a gene: 14. Germline V gives CDR1 MNHEY, CDR2 SMNVEV (reference sequence). The DNA of the CDR3 is TGTGCCAGCAGCCTATCGGCTAGCGGGACGAATGCCTACGAGCAGTACTTC. Amino acid sequence: CASSLSASGTNAYEQYF.

Concerning this clone: Other nucleotide sequences from this sample produce the same CDR3. The chain recombines TRBV18 with TRBJ1-1, with unresolved D. The V gene's germline CDR1 is KGHSH and CDR2 LQKENI. This CDR3 has 13 residues. V lost 4 bases, J lost 2 bases, and 8 bases lay in between. The CDR3 coding sequence is TGTGCCAGCTCACAGGGTGTTAACACTGAAGCTTTCTTT. Translating it yields CASSQGVNTEAFF.